This is a list of T cell receptor beta chains from one sample in a study of radiotherapy plus CTLA-4 blockade in lung cancer. TCRdb's table, derived via immunoSEQ multiplex PCR, lists solely in-frame clones and lacks some. Among just under 60,000 clones listed, 77% were seen once. The starting material was peripheral blood, obtained from a patient treated with radiotherapy plus ipilimumab. These TCRs come from a human donor with non-small cell lung cancer who had a partial response to radiotherapy plus ipilimumab. Both conserved end residues are part of each CDR3. A D gene is named only where the DNA matches it firmly. Only some rows state a clone size, as once, few, many or a class for expanded clones.

D gene	clone size	V gene	J gene	CDR3 protein	CDR3 DNA
TRBD1	once	TRBV9	TRBJ2-7	CASSVAGGPSYEQYF	TGTGCCAGCAGCGTAGCAGGGGGACCCTCCTACGAGCAGTACTTC
-	-	TRBV5-6	TRBJ1-6	CASSLGVGLGAALHF	TGTGCCAGCAGCTTGGGTGTGGGGCTAGGGGCAGCCCTCCACTTT
-	-	TRBV5-1	TRBJ2-5	CASSSEGRETQYF	TGCGCCAGCAGCTCGGAGGGTAGAGAGACCCAGTACTTC
-	-	TRBV9	TRBJ1-4	CASSPRGARVAANEKLFF	TGTGCCAGCAGCCCCCGGGGAGCTAGGGTTGCAGCTAATGAAAAACTGTTTTTT
TRBD1	-	TRBV14	TRBJ1-2	CASSQTGDRDYGYTF	TGTGCCAGCAGCCAGACGGGTGACAGGGATTATGGCTACACCTTC
-	-	TRBV4-3	TRBJ1-1	CASSQDPGASGAFF	TGCGCCAGCAGCCAAGATCCAGGGGCCTCCGGGGCTTTCTTT
-	-	TRBV28	TRBJ2-5	CASKSGETQYF	TGTGCCAGCAAATCCGGGGAGACCCAGTACTTC
-	once	TRBV6-5	TRBJ2-7	CASSYSGQGAYEQYF	TGTGCCAGCAGTTACTCTGGGCAGGGTGCTTACGAGCAGTACTTC
TRBD1	-	TRBV29-1	TRBJ2-7	CSVLTGQGYEQYF	TGCAGCGTACTAACGGGACAGGGCTACGAGCAGTACTTC
-	-	TRBV10-3	TRBJ1-1	CAISGSLNTEAFF	TGTGCCATCAGTGGGTCACTTAACACTGAAGCTTTCTTT
-	-	TRBV19	TRBJ2-1	CASSIDGRGVSDEQFF	TGTGCCAGTAGTATAGACGGCAGGGGTGTTTCCGATGAGCAGTTCTTC
-	-	TRBV27	TRBJ2-3	CASSFGVQRFTDTQYF	TGTGCCAGCAGTTTCGGGGTTCAGCGATTCACAGATACGCAGTATTTT
-	-	TRBV7-2	TRBJ2-3	CASSRGRGTTDTQYF	TGTGCCAGCAGCAGAGGACGGGGAACTACAGATACGCAGTATTTT
-	once	TRBV4-1	TRBJ1-3	CASSQMKGRSGNTIYF	TGCGCCAGCAGCCAAATGAAGGGGCGCTCTGGAAACACCATATATTTT
-	once	TRBV19	TRBJ1-5	CATHGSRNQPQHF	TGTGCCACCCACGGGAGCCGCAATCAGCCCCAGCATTTT
-	-	TRBV4-2	TRBJ2-2	CASSQDPGVSGELFF	TGTGCCAGCAGCCAAGATCCCGGGGTATCCGGGGAGCTGTTTTTT